This T cell receptor beta chain was sequenced during a study of blood T cell repertoires in COVID-19. V lost 3 bases to trimming and J lost 4 bases, with 15 bases between them. CDR3 length: 15 residues. The V gene's germline CDR1 is LNHDA and CDR2 SQIVND (reference sequence). Assay used: immunoSEQ multiplex PCR; TCRdb lists only in-frame clones, some missing. This table has some 68,000 clones, roughly 87% appearing once. The clonotype originates from a man aged 50 or older with COVID-19, enrolled during active disease. The chain recombines TRBV19 with TRBJ1-2; possible D gene TRBD1, 5 bases. Sequencing used peripheral blood. CDR3 loop: CASSMGLESRYGYTF. CDR3 nucleotide sequence: TGTGCCAGTAGTATGGGACTTGAGAGTCGCTATGGCTACACCTTC.